At least ten counts were recorded for the clone carrying this T cell receptor (beta chain). TCRdb itself ran the RACE reads through MiXCR, one entry per CDR3 protein. The table records 85,000 to 95,000 distinct CDR3 sequences, 8.5% to 9% of them present only once. CDR3 length: 16 amino acids. Trimming took off 6 bases at V and 7 bases at J, with 22 bases between the two ends. Germline assignment: CDR1 MNHNS and CDR2 SASEGT. These data belong to a study of human T cells and chemical hapten exposure. Time point meaning: healthy volunteer bleed at 2 weeks. The authors' total RNA extraction used unfractionated whole blood.

The V gene is TRBV6-1, the J gene TRBJ1-5; D perhaps matches TRBD1 (5 bases). The TCR was taken from a female donor in good health. Some clones in this sample may be carry-over from other donors' samples. Sequenced material: whole blood. The CDR3 reads CASSISGRGAQQPQHF. CDR3 DNA: TGTGCCAGCAGCATCTCCGGGAGGGGCGCTCAACAGCCCCAGCATTTT.